What follows are 32 T cell receptor beta chains derived from one specimen sequenced in a study of lymphopenia after photon versus proton radiotherapy (dated by TCRdb to between 2018 and 2021). Receptors were amplified or captured by the immunoSEQ multiplex PCR assay. Not all clones reach the TCRdb copy of this immuneACCESS table, which keeps in-frame sequences only. Checked studies attribute under half of the gap to unresolved V genes and leave the rest unexplained. In this sample the table shows 25,000 to 30,000 clones, under 95% of which occur a single time. Clones ranked in the top ten supply around 0.81% of the sample. The specimen comprised peripheral blood, sampled from a patient treated with photon-based radiotherapy. The receptors derive from a woman between 50 and 59 years old with cholangiocarcinoma.

This chain uses TRBV29-1 with TRBJ1-1, with D unclear. Trimming removed 7 bases at V and 1 base at J, with 4 bases between. This CDR3 spans 10 amino acids. Germline-derived CDR1 and CDR2 are SQVTM and ANQGSEA. The CDR3 is CSGQNTEAFF. The CDR3 DNA follows: TGCAGCGGACAGAACACTGAAGCTTTCTTT.

This rearrangement joins TRBV11-2 to TRBJ1-2; no clear D gene. Germline V CDR1 and CDR2: SGHAT, FQNNGV. The CDR3 has 14 amino acids. The V gene lost 4 bases and the J gene lost 6 bases, with 15 bases spanning the gap. The CDR3 nucleotides read TGTGCCAGCAGCTATCGGACTGAAACGGATGGCTACACCTTC. Amino acid sequence: CASSYRTETDGYTF.

This chain links TRBV5-4 with TRBJ1-6; D unclear. Germline V gives CDR1 SGHNT, CDR2 YYREEE (reference sequence). This CDR3 is built from 17 residues. Trimming removed 4 bases at V and 0 bases at J, with 14 bases between. For the CDR3, the DNA is TGTGCCAGCAGCCGCAACGCAGCGAGCTCCTATAATTCACCCCTCCACTTT. It encodes CASSRNAASSYNSPLHF.

The chain uses TRBV19 and TRBJ1-1; possibly TRBD1 for D (5 bases). This CDR3 region has 13 residues. Germline V CDR1 and CDR2: LNHDA, SQIVND (reference sequence). The ends were cut back, 10 bases at V and 5 bases at J, with 17 bases in the middle. CDR3: CATSPGAGTEAFF. The CDR3 DNA is TGTGCCACCTCCCCTGGGGCTGGGACTGAAGCTTTCTTT.

The rearrangement links TRBV5-1 to TRBJ2-7, with TRBD1 matching over 9 bases. V dropped 1 base and J dropped 7; count of bases not matched to a gene: 9. Germline V gives CDR1 SGHRS, CDR2 YFSETQ. This CDR3 has 15 residues. CDR3 nucleotide sequence: TGCGCCAGCAGCTTGTATGGACAGGGGACGAAAGAGCAGTACTTC. Its translation: CASSLYGQGTKEQYF.

This sequence joins TRBV9 and TRBJ2-7; D possibly corresponds to TRBD1 (5 bases). This CDR3 has 15 amino acids. Trimming pared 0 bases from V and 3 bases from J, leaving 13 bases between. Germline-derived CDR1 and CDR2 are SGDLS and YYNGEE. CDR3 sequence: CASSVDTDSFYEQYF. CDR3 sequence (DNA): TGTGCCAGCAGCGTAGATACAGACAGTTTCTACGAGCAGTACTTC. The variable domain in full, with the rest retrieved from reference TRBV9 and TRBJ2-7, is DSGVTQTPKHLITATGQRVTLRCSPRSGDLSVYWYQQSLDQGLQFLIQYYNGEERAKGNILERFSAQQFPDLHSELNLSSLELGDSALYFCASSVDTDSFYEQYFGPGTRLTVT.

The V gene is TRBV11-2, the J gene TRBJ2-2; no definite D call. Trimming took 3 bases from V and 4 from J, leaving 12 bases between them. Per germline, CDR1 SGHAT and CDR2 FQNNGV. The CDR3 contains 15 residues. DNA of the CDR3: TGTGCCAGCAGCTTGGGAAGCGTCATCACCGGGGAGCTGTTTTTT. This codes for CASSLGSVITGELFF.

V is TRBV7-8 and J is TRBJ2-5; 15 bases are a match to TRBD2. In germline, CDR1 is SGHVS, CDR2 FQNEAQ. This CDR3 has 16 amino acids. V dropped 5 bases and J dropped 5; count of bases not matched to a gene: 6. CDR3 protein: CASSIGTSGGLETQYF. The DNA of the CDR3 is TGTGCCAGCAGCATCGGGACTAGCGGGGGGCTGGAGACCCAGTACTTC.

This clone appeared once. The V call is TRBV10-3, the J call TRBJ1-4; 9 nucleotides agree with TRBD1. The length of the CDR3 is 14 residues. V lost 8 bases to trimming and J lost 8 bases; unmatched junction nucleotides: 9. CDR1 and CDR2 from the germline V gene are ENHRY and SYGVKD. The CDR3 spells CAISPRTGEEKLFF. The CDR3 DNA reads TGTGCCATCTCGCCGAGGACAGGGGAGGAAAAACTGTTTTTT.

CDR3 DNA: TGTGCCAGCAGCTCCCCGGGGGCACATTACGAGCAGTACTTC. Its translation: CASSSPGAHYEQYF. The gene calls are TRBV11-2 and TRBJ2-7, with D perhaps being TRBD1 or TRBD2 (6 bases each). The germline gives CDR1 SGHAT, CDR2 FQNNGV. This CDR3 comprises 14 residues. Trimming stripped 4 bases from V and 4 bases from J, with 14 bases between.

The J gene is TRBJ2-7, the V gene TRBV6-5, with D uncertain. CDR3 length equals 14 residues. Germline lookup yields CDR1 MNHEY and CDR2 SVGAGI. The germline V and J ends were trimmed by 1 base and 0 bases, with 7 bases remaining between them. CDR3 loop: CASSYLASSYEQYF. CDR3 DNA: TGTGCCAGCAGTTACTTGGCGAGCTCCTACGAGCAGTACTTC.

The chain employs TRBV5-1 and TRBJ2-2; TRBD1 or TRBD2 may be the D gene (5 bases each). V lost 4 bases and J lost 6, with 16 bases in between. Germline V CDR1 and CDR2: SGHRS, YFSETQ. This CDR3 contains 15 residues. The CDR3 sequence: CASSPWDRQAGELFF. The CDR3 DNA follows: TGCGCCAGCAGCCCCTGGGACCGCCAGGCCGGGGAGCTGTTTTTT.

The rearrangement joins TRBV7-2 to TRBJ1-5; no clear D. The CDR3 covers 12 residues. V lost 1 base and J lost 6, with 4 bases in between. Per germline, CDR1 SGHTA and CDR2 FQGNSA. DNA of the CDR3: TGTGCCAGCAGCTTAGAGTCTCAGCCCCAGCATTTT. Residues: CASSLESQPQHF.

J is TRBJ2-3 and V is TRBV11-3; 9 positions match TRBD2. Germline lookup yields CDR1 SGHNT and CDR2 YENEEA. After removal of 1 base from V and 2 bases from J, the junction contained 10 bases not matched to a gene. The length of the CDR3 is 18 residues. This CDR3 reads CASSLGAGGPRVTDTQYF. In nucleotides, the CDR3 is TGTGCCAGCAGCTTAGGTGCGGGGGGGCCGAGGGTCACAGATACGCAGTATTTT.

This rearrangement joins TRBV2 to TRBJ1-1, with D perhaps TRBD1 (5 bases). CDR3 length: 13 residues. The germline CDR1 and CDR2 sequences are SNHLY and FYNNEI. Trimming stripped 8 bases from V and 0 bases from J, with 10 bases between. CDR3 nucleotides: TGTGCCAGCCTTGACAGATTGAACACTGAAGCTTTCTTT. Its translation: CASLDRLNTEAFF.

The genes are TRBV9 and TRBJ1-4; D is possibly TRBD1 (6 bases). CDR3 length equals 14 residues. Looked up from germline, CDR1 is SGDLS and CDR2 is YYNGEE. Trimming stripped 2 bases from V and 9 bases from J, with 14 bases between. CDR3 nucleotide sequence: TGTGCCAGCAGCGTTGACCCAGGGGTCCAAAAACTGTTTTTT. This translates into CASSVDPGVQKLFF.

This sequence joins TRBV11-2 and TRBJ1-2; 12 bases match TRBD1. V gave up 6 bases and J gave up 4 bases; unmatched junction bases: 15. Germline V gives CDR1 SGHAT, CDR2 FQNNGV. The CDR3 spans 18 residues. CDR3 sequence reads: CASSPYSGTGGAGYGYTF. The CDR3 nucleotides are TGTGCCAGCAGTCCTTACTCCGGGACAGGGGGCGCAGGCTATGGCTACACCTTC.

The J gene is TRBJ2-3, the V gene TRBV29-1, with a possible D match to TRBD2 (6 bases). The CDR3 spans 16 residues. The germline V gene has CDR1 SQVTM and CDR2 ANQGSEA. Deletions cut 1 base from V and 8 bases from J, with 22 bases between. Here the CDR3 reads CSVEVATASGRGTQYF. For the CDR3, the DNA is TGCAGCGTTGAAGTTGCGACCGCGTCAGGGCGGGGTACGCAGTATTTT.

The chain carries TRBV2 and TRBJ2-7; no definite D call. Germline CDR1 reads SNHLY; CDR2 reads FYNNEI. The CDR3 is 15 amino acids. Trimming cost V 7 bases and J 5 bases, with 21 bases left between them. The CDR3 here is CASTEGLFLGNEQYF. The CDR3 DNA reads TGTGCCAGCACCGAAGGGCTCTTTCTAGGAAACGAGCAGTACTTC.

This chain uses TRBV10-1 with TRBJ2-5, with D perhaps assigned TRBD1 or TRBD2 (5 bases each). Germline V gene sequence: CDR1 WNHNN, CDR2 SYGVQD (reference sequence). Trimming left V 6 bases short and J 5 bases short, with 16 bases between. The CDR3 loop spans 14 amino acids. The CDR3 is CASSPPGPEETQYF. As DNA, the CDR3 is TGCGCCAGCAGCCCCCCGGGACCCGAGGAGACCCAGTACTTC.

This chain connects TRBV10-3 to TRBJ1-2; 10 bases are a match to TRBD1. V dropped 8 bases and J dropped 5; count of bases not matched to a gene: 5. The CDR3 runs 13 residues. CDR1 and CDR2 (germline): ENHRY, SYGVKD. For the CDR3, the DNA is TGTGCCATCGGGACAGGGGAGGCTTATGGCTACACCTTC. This encodes CAIGTGEAYGYTF.

The chain combines TRBV28 with TRBJ1-2; 11 nucleotides align to TRBD1. Germline V lookup: CDR1 MDHEN, CDR2 SYDVKM. The CDR3 has 14 amino acids. V lost 3 bases, J lost 5 bases, and 2 bases stayed unmatched. CDR3 sequence: CASSFGDRGYGYTF. In DNA, the CDR3 is TGTGCCAGCAGTTTTGGGGACAGGGGGTATGGCTACACCTTC.

V and J are TRBV7-9 and TRBJ1-1, with 7 bases lining up with TRBD1. The germline gives CDR1 SEHNR, CDR2 FQNEAQ (reference sequence). The CDR3 is 11 amino acids. The CDR3 DNA follows: TGTGTGGGACAGACCAACACTGAAGCTTTCTTT. Translation gives CVGQTNTEAFF.

The chain recombines TRBV4-3 with TRBJ1-2; D is possibly TRBD1 (5 bases). V was clipped by 1 base and J by 5 bases, with 14 bases between them. The CDR3 extends over 15 amino acids. CDR1 is LGHNA, CDR2 YSLEER, per germline. The CDR3 coding sequence is TGCGCCAGCAGCCAAGCTCTTGGGGGGGGTTATGGCTACACCTTC. Its protein product is CASSQALGGGYGYTF.

The chain carries TRBV29-1 and TRBJ1-4; D is ambiguous. Trimming left V 5 bases short and J 7 bases short, with 14 bases between. The CDR3 runs 13 residues. Germline CDR1 is SQVTM and CDR2 is ANQGSEA. CDR3 nucleotide sequence: TGCAGCGTTCGCCCGGGAGGTGGTGAAAAACTGTTTTTT. Its protein is CSVRPGGGEKLFF. The full variable domain, in which reference TRBV29-1 and TRBJ1-4 provide the parts outside the CDR3, is SAVISQKPSRDICQRGTSLTIQCQVDSQVTMMFWYRQQPGQSLTLIATANQGSEATYESGFVIDKFPISRPNLTFSTLTVSNMSPEDSSIYLCSVRPGGGEKLFFGSGTQLSVL.

The rearrangement uses TRBV19 and TRBJ1-5, with D possibly TRBD1 on 6 matching bases. V was pared by 4 bases and J by 6 bases, with 16 bases between. Germline CDR1 is LNHDA and CDR2 is SQIVND (reference sequence). The CDR3 sequence is 15 residues long. The CDR3 region is CASSNGRTVSQPQHF. CDR3 DNA: TGTGCCAGTAGTAACGGAAGGACAGTGAGTCAGCCCCAGCATTTT.

This clone was counted a few times. The chain employs TRBV5-1 and TRBJ1-2; maybe TRBD1 (5 bases). The CDR3 totals 12 residues. Germline assignment: CDR1 SGHRS and CDR2 YFSETQ. Trimming left V 4 bases short and J 7 bases short, with 11 bases between. The CDR3 loop reads CASSTDQGGYTF. CDR3 DNA: TGCGCCAGCAGCACGGATCAGGGTGGCTACACCTTC.

About this clone itself: One end of the junction fails to match germline, which may point to a read error. The chain uses TRBV14 and TRBJ2-3, with D unclear. Germline loops: CDR1 SGHDN, CDR2 FVKESK. This CDR3 contains 11 residues. As DNA, the CDR3 is TGTGCCAGCAGCCACCACTTTGCCCGGCATTTT. Protein sequence: CASSHHFARHF.

This sequence joins TRBV7-2 and TRBJ1-2; 7 bases are a match to TRBD1. The CDR3 spans 16 residues. Germline loops: CDR1 SGHTA, CDR2 FQGNSA. Trimming removed 5 bases from V and 5 bases from J; junction bases left unmatched: 14. CDR3 loop: CASSQYTGVGLYGYTF. CDR3 nucleotide sequence: TGTGCCAGCAGCCAATACACAGGGGTCGGTCTTTATGGCTACACCTTC.

A single count supports this clone. The V gene is TRBV5-1, the J gene TRBJ2-2; no firm D call. Per the germline V gene, CDR1 is SGHRS and CDR2 is YFSETQ. This CDR3 has 14 residues. Trimming pared 0 bases from V and 5 bases from J, leaving 8 bases between. The CDR3 is CASSLAIGTGELFF. The CDR3 bases are TGCGCCAGCAGCTTGGCCATAGGGACCGGGGAGCTGTTTTTT.

The chain couples TRBV4-3 to TRBJ1-2; the match to TRBD1 covers 7 bases. CDR1 is LGHNA, CDR2 YSLEER, per germline. V was clipped by 0 bases and J by 3 bases; unmatched bases: 10. This CDR3 contains 17 residues. As DNA, the CDR3 is TGCGCCAGCAGCCAAGAAACTCCGGACAGGTTACACTATGGCTACACCTTC. Translated, it gives CASSQETPDRLHYGYTF.

The chain links TRBV5-4 to TRBJ2-7; possible D gene TRBD1, 6 bases. Per the germline V gene, CDR1 is SGHNT and CDR2 is YYREEE (reference sequence). Trimming stripped 1 base from V and 6 bases from J, with 11 bases between. The CDR3 consists of 13 residues. The CDR3 spells CASSLTGFGEQYF. In DNA, the CDR3 is TGTGCCAGCAGCTTGACAGGGTTCGGCGAGCAGTACTTC. Complete variable domain (other parts from reference TRBV5-4 and TRBJ2-7): ETGVTQSPTHLIKTRGQQVTLRCSSQSGHNTVSWYQQALGQGPQFIFQYYREEENGRGNFPPRFSGLQFPNYSSELNVNALELDDSALYLCASSLTGFGEQYFGPGTRLTVT.